This T cell receptor beta chain was profiled in a study of T cells in Graves' hyperthyroidism and ophthalmopathy. What was amplified from RNA transcripts were TCR beta CDR3 regions. Primed by the HTBI set, a first-round RT-PCR was run on the TCR CDR3. TCRdb redid the calling of the multiplex PCR reads with MiXCR, one entry per CDR3 protein. The sample holds 300,000 to 500,000 distinct CDR3 sequences, 11% to 15% seen once. Comment on this clonotype: Its antigen is still unknown.

The CDR3 extends over 13 amino acids. CDR1 and CDR2 (germline): LNHDA, SQIVND (reference sequence). V was trimmed by 5 bases and J by 8 bases, leaving 15 bases between them. Investigators excluded patients with uncontrolled infection, other autoimmune disease, pregnancy or lactation. Broader study findings: Blood samples included most of the expanded thyroid clonotypes exceeding 0.001. Researchers report that a 13 V-J model separated ophthalmopathy from stable hyperthyroidism.

The sequence derives from a man aged 45 to 65 with Graves' ophthalmopathy. Sequenced material: blood. The V gene is TRBV19, the J gene TRBJ1-2; D is undetermined. CDR3 nucleotide sequence: TGTGCCAGTAGTCCGAGTGCCGGCGGGGGCTACACCTTC. Translated, it gives CASSPSAGGGYTF.